A selection of T cell receptor beta chains follows, all from one sample in a study of blood T cell repertoires in COVID-19. The repertoire was sequenced with immunoSEQ multiplex PCR; TCRdb's copy has only in-frame clones and lacks some. The table includes under 80,000 clones, about four fifths detected once. Material for sequencing was peripheral blood. These receptors came from a man in his fifties or sixties with COVID-19, enrolled during active disease. Each CDR3 is given with its conserved first and last residue. The D gene is left open where the match is weak. A clone size is listed for some rows: how often the clone was seen (once, few, many), or a class if it is expanded.

j_call v_call clone_size cdr3_length d_call cdr3_nt cdr3_aa
TRBJ2-3 TRBV7-3 NA 13 NA TGTGCCAGCAGCTCGGGGGGCGCAGATACGCAGTATTTT CASSSGGADTQYF
TRBJ2-5 TRBV23-1 NA 16 TRBD1 TGCGCCAGCAGTACCTTAGGACAGGCTCAAGAAGAGACCCAGTACTTC CASSTLGQAQEETQYF
TRBJ1-3 TRBV4-1 NA 18 TRBD1 TGCGCCAGCAGCCAAGCGACTTATCAGGGGGCCTCTGGAAACACCATATATTTT CASSQATYQGASGNTIYF
TRBJ1-1 TRBV7-3 NA 14 NA TGTGCCAGCAGCTTAGAACAGGCCTCAACTGAAGCTTTCTTT CASSLEQASTEAFF
TRBJ2-7 TRBV27 NA 15 TRBD1 TGTGCCAGCAGTTTGCGACAGGGGATCCCTTCGGAGCAGTACTTC CASSLRQGIPSEQYF
TRBJ2-3 TRBV7-9 NA 14 NA TGTGCCAGCAGCTTAGGGGGCCTAACAGATACGCAGTATTTT CASSLGGLTDTQYF
TRBJ1-1 TRBV5-1 once 15 TRBD1 TGCGCCAGCAGCTACTACAGGGGGAGTAACACTGAAGCTTTCTTT CASSYYRGSNTEAFF
TRBJ2-3 TRBV10-3 NA 12 NA TGTGCCATCGCTACCGCGGGAGATACGCAGTATTTT CAIATAGDTQYF
TRBJ2-7 TRBV5-6 NA 13 TRBD1 TGTGCCAGCAGCCTTGGGACAGGGGGCGAGCAGTACTTC CASSLGTGGEQYF
TRBJ2-3 TRBV5-5 NA 17 TRBD2 TGTGCCAGCAGCGCGTCGTACGGCGGGGGAAGCACAGATACGCAGTATTTT CASSASYGGGSTDTQYF
TRBJ1-2 TRBV14 NA 14 NA TGTGCCAGCAGCCCGCGGGTGGGGTCGCAAGGCTACACCTTC CASSPRVGSQGYTF
TRBJ2-1 TRBV5-6 NA 17 TRBD2 TGTGCCAGCACTTTGGCCATCCGACTAGCGGGAGTTAATGAGCAGTTCTTC CASTLAIRLAGVNEQFF
TRBJ2-7 TRBV19 NA 13 TRBD2 TGTGCCAGTAGTATTGGGGGGGACCACGAGCAGTACTTC CASSIGGDHEQYF
TRBJ1-1 TRBV18 once 14 NA TGTGCCAGCTCACCTTTTCAGGAGAACACTGAAGCTTTCTTT CASSPFQENTEAFF
TRBJ1-1 TRBV6-5 few 15 NA TGTGCCAGCAGTTACAGGAGTGGGTTGGACACTGAAGCTTTCTTT CASSYRSGLDTEAFF
TRBJ2-7 TRBV4-2 NA 16 TRBD2 TGTGCCAGCAGCCAAGATTTAGCGGGGCGGGTTGGGGAGCAGTACTTC CASSQDLAGRVGEQYF
TRBJ2-5 TRBV25-1 NA 12 TRBD1 TGTGCCAGCAGTGGACACAGGGGTTCCCAGTACTTC CASSGHRGSQYF
TRBJ1-2 TRBV5-6 few 13 TRBD1 TGTGCCAGCAGCTGGGACAGAAACTATGGCTACACCTTC CASSWDRNYGYTF
TRBJ2-1 TRBV12-5 many 14 NA TGTGCTAGTGGTTGGAGGATGGGTCAGGCGGAGCAGTTCTTC CASGWRMGQAEQFF
TRBJ2-3 TRBV13 NA 11 NA TGTGCCAGCAGCTATTCGGATACGCAGTATTTT CASSYSDTQYF
TRBJ1-2 TRBV30 NA 11 NA TGTGCTCTGAGAACGAGCTATGGCTACACCTTC CALRTSYGYTF
TRBJ2-1 TRBV10-1 NA 16 TRBD2 TGCGCCAGCAGTGAGTCGGCTAGCGGGGCTTACAATGAGCAGTTCTTC CASSESASGAYNEQFF
TRBJ2-7 TRBV27 NA 14 TRBD1 TGTGCCAGCAGTTCGGACAGGGGCTTCTACGAGCAGTACTTC CASSSDRGFYEQYF
TRBJ2-1 TRBV7-6 NA 11 NA TGTGCCAGCAGCCTCGGAGGGCAACAGTTCTTC CASSLGGQQFF
TRBJ2-3 TRBV10-3 NA 14 NA TGTGCCATCACCATAGCGAGGAGCACAGATACGCAGTATTTT CAITIARSTDTQYF
TRBJ2-3 TRBV5-1 NA 15 TRBD1 TGCGCCAGCAGCTCAAGGGACAGCGGACATGATACGCAGTATTTT CASSSRDSGHDTQYF
TRBJ2-2 TRBV29-1 NA 15 TRBD1 TGCAGCGTTGCCGGACAGGGGGCGTACACCGGGGAGCTGTTTTTT CSVAGQGAYTGELFF